One and the same sample provided the 14 T cell receptor beta chains below, sequenced in a study of CD8+ T cells in alopecia areata. Isolated RNA was reverse transcribed into cDNA used as the sequencing template. Data came from immunoSEQ multiplex PCR; TCRdb stores just in-frame clones and leaves some out. The sample has some 130,000 clones, roughly 50% seen once. Material: CD4+ T cells sorted from blood, obtained at week 0. The receptors stem from a human donor with alopecia areata.

This clone was seen more than once but under ten times. The chain recombines TRBV29-1 with TRBJ2-3; D is perhaps TRBD1 (6 bases). The CDR3 length is 13 residues. The V gene lost 3 bases and the J gene lost 3 bases, with 10 bases spanning the gap. CDR1 and CDR2 (germline): SQVTM, ANQGSEA. CDR3 in amino acids: CSVDGQRTDTQYF. DNA of the CDR3: TGCAGCGTTGATGGACAGAGAACAGATACGCAGTATTTT.

This clone was seen a few times. This chain uses TRBV15 with TRBJ2-1; perhaps D is TRBD1 or TRBD2 (5 bases each). The V gene lost 8 bases and the J gene lost 7 bases, with 21 bases spanning the gap. Germline CDR1 LNHNV, CDR2 YYDKDF (reference sequence). This CDR3 has 15 residues. CDR3 in amino acids: CATEDGLGVRNEQFF. In nucleotides, the CDR3 is TGTGCCACCGAGGACGGGCTGGGGGTGCGGAATGAGCAGTTCTTC. The variable domain in full, completed from reference TRBV15 and TRBJ2-1, reads DAMVIQNPRYQVTQFGKPVTLSCSQTLNHNVMYWYQQKSSQAPKLLFHYYDKDFNNEADTPDNFQSRRPNTSFCFLDIRSPGLGDTAMYLCATEDGLGVRNEQFFGPGTRLTVL.

This chain connects TRBV5-6 to TRBJ2-3; D uncertain. The CDR3 sequence is 13 residues long. V was cut by 5 bases and J by 0 bases, with 7 bases left in between. CDR1 and CDR2 (germline): SGHDT, YYEEEE. The chain's CDR3 is CASSTWSTDTQYF. CDR3 nucleotide sequence: TGTGCCAGCAGTACTTGGAGCACAGATACGCAGTATTTT.

The V and J genes are TRBV5-1 and TRBJ2-1, with D unclear. V lost 1 base, J lost 0 bases, and 8 bases lay in between. Germline V gene lookup returns CDR1 SGHRS and CDR2 YFSETQ. This CDR3 spans 15 amino acids. The CDR3, as DNA: TGCGCCAGCAGCTTGTTGGCCAGCTCCTACAATGAGCAGTTCTTC. It encodes CASSLLASSYNEQFF.

In DNA form, the CDR3 reads TGCGCCAGCAGCCAAGTCCCCGGGAGTAACACCGGGGAGCTGTTTTTT. Encoded protein: CASSQVPGSNTGELFF. The V gene is TRBV4-3, the J gene TRBJ2-2; tentative D call: TRBD2 (6 bases). There are 16 residues in the CDR3. Trimming stripped 1 base from V and 2 bases from J, with 11 bases between. The germline gives CDR1 LGHNA, CDR2 YSLEER.

The chain combines TRBV29-1 with TRBJ1-2, with a possible D match to TRBD1 (6 bases). V was clipped by 7 bases and J by 3 bases, with 12 bases between them. The germline gives CDR1 SQVTM, CDR2 ANQGSEA. The CDR3 runs 12 residues. CDR3 in amino acids: CSDTRGDYGYTF. CDR3 coding DNA: TGCAGCGATACCAGGGGTGACTATGGCTACACCTTC.

The table lists this clone with a few counts. This chain joins TRBV5-4 and TRBJ2-5, with D possibly TRBD1 on 5 matching bases. Germline CDR1 and CDR2: SGHNT and YYREEE (reference sequence). The CDR3 runs 13 residues. V was clipped by 0 bases and J by 5 bases, with 8 bases between them. The CDR3 reads CASSLVGAETQYF. As DNA, the CDR3 is TGTGCCAGCAGCTTGGTAGGGGCGGAGACCCAGTACTTC. The whole variable domain, remainder taken from reference TRBV5-4 and TRBJ2-5, is ETGVTQSPTHLIKTRGQQVTLRCSSQSGHNTVSWYQQALGQGPQFIFQYYREEENGRGNFPPRFSGLQFPNYSSELNVNALELDDSALYLCASSLVGAETQYFGPGTRLLVL.

The DNA for the CDR3 is TGTGCCAGCAGCGACAGGGGGCTGGGTGGCTACACCTTC. Translating gives CASSDRGLGGYTF. The chain combines TRBV6-6 with TRBJ1-2, with TRBD1 matching over 10 bases. J lost 7 bases, V lost 6 bases, and 5 bases had no gene match. This CDR3 has 13 residues. CDR1 and CDR2 (germline): MNHNY, SVGAGI (reference sequence).

The CDR3 DNA follows: TGTGCCAGCAGCTTAGCGCCAGAGTCCGAAGCTTTCTTT. Protein sequence: CASSLAPESEAFF. The chain has TRBV11-2 and TRBJ1-1; D not resolved. Germline V gene sequence: CDR1 SGHAT, CDR2 FQNNGV. V dropped 1 base and J dropped 8 bases, with 11 bases sitting between them. CDR3 length: 13 residues.

The chain is built from TRBV29-1 and TRBJ2-3; possible D gene TRBD2, 6 bases. This CDR3 spans 15 amino acids. CDR1 and CDR2 (germline): SQVTM, ANQGSEA. V shed 7 bases and J shed 2 bases, with 19 bases lying between them. The CDR3 here is CSGRRVVEHTDTQYF. The CDR3, as DNA: TGCAGCGGCCGGAGGGTAGTGGAGCACACAGATACGCAGTATTTT.

V and J are TRBV5-1 and TRBJ1-5; D is unclear. V lost 2 bases, J lost 4 bases, and 10 bases lay in between. Looked up from germline, CDR1 is SGHRS and CDR2 is YFSETQ. CDR3 length: 14 residues. The CDR3 here is CASSLPSRNQPQHF. In DNA, the CDR3 is TGCGCCAGCAGCTTACCGTCTCGTAATCAGCCCCAGCATTTT.

This chain connects TRBV7-2 to TRBJ1-6; D is unclear. V was pared by 6 bases and J by 6 bases, with 15 bases between. The CDR3 runs 15 residues. The germline V gene has CDR1 SGHTA and CDR2 FQGNSA. CDR3 loop: CASSPRAWGNSPLHF. As DNA, the CDR3 is TGTGCCAGCAGTCCCCGGGCCTGGGGTAATTCACCCCTCCACTTT.

The rearrangement uses TRBV30 and TRBJ1-2; weak D call: TRBD1 (6 bases). Trimming shortened V by 4 bases and J by 8 bases, and 29 bases separated the two germline ends. Germline assignment: CDR1 GTSNPN and CDR2 SVGIG (reference sequence). CDR3 length: 17 amino acids. In DNA, the CDR3 is TGTGCCTGGATGGGGGCCAGGGGAACGGGAACCAAACCCGGCTACACCTTC. Encoded protein: CAWMGARGTGTKPGYTF.

The chain carries TRBV7-8 and TRBJ2-1, with TRBD2 as a possible D gene (5 bases). The CDR3 contains 14 residues. Germline lookup yields CDR1 SGHVS and CDR2 FQNEAQ. V was trimmed by 5 bases and J by 3 bases, leaving 11 bases between them. In DNA, the CDR3 is TGTGCCAGCAGCCCGGACGGAGGCTACAATGAGCAGTTCTTC. Translated: CASSPDGGYNEQFF. The full variable domain, with the rest looked up from reference TRBV7-8 and TRBJ2-1, is GAGVSQSPRYKVAKRGQDVALRCDPISGHVSLFWYQQALGQGPEFLTYFQNEAQLDKSGLPSDRFFAERPEGSVSTLKIQRTQQEDSAVYLCASSPDGGYNEQFFGPGTRLTVL.